This T cell receptor beta chain emerged from a study of regulatory T cells in long-lasting Graves disease. Study overall: The study counted Graves' disease as persistent given over 5 years of antithyroid drugs and positive TSH receptor antibodies. Study-level findings and limits: TRBV28 was favored in persistent disease, as were TRBJ1-2 and TRBJ2-5. It was possible that the small sample size reduced accuracy. Peripheral blood was the sole material, not thyroid tissue.

About this clonotype itself: As yet, its antigen is unknown.

This sample's time point: persistent/refractory GD, antithyroid drugs over 5 years with positive TRAb. Following extraction of RNA from PBMCs, that RNA was used to make the TCR library. Germline CDR1 LGHNA, CDR2 YSLEER. This CDR3 spans 15 amino acids. V was clipped by 1 base and J by 2 bases; unmatched bases: 2. The TCR beta library used iRepertoire HTBI primers with Arm-PCR amplification of CDR3. TCRdb used MiXCR to reprocess the multiplex PCR reads, holding one entry per CDR3 protein. Here the sample spans some 420,000 distinct CDR3 sequences, roughly 22% being singletons. The gene calls are TRBV4-3 and TRBJ2-7, with TRBD2 identical over 10 bases. The sequence was obtained from a female donor with Graves disease. The sample here was peripheral blood mononuclear cells (PBMCs), taken when the disease was refractory, from a patient treated with antithyroid drugs. The CDR3 is CASSQGTSGPYEQYF. The CDR3 DNA reads TGCGCCAGCAGCCAAGGGACTAGCGGCCCCTACGAGCAGTACTTC.